One sample yielded the 27 T cell receptor beta chains listed below, sequenced in a study of tumor-infiltrating lymphocytes in primary liver carcinoma. The study extracted blood RNA from unsorted whole blood and also extracted germline DNA. A constant-region primer primed TCR beta cDNA synthesis from around 500 ng of total RNA. Investigators got TCR beta libraries out of three nested multiplex PCR rounds, done with slightly modified ARM-PCR. Two initial PCR rounds of around 9 cycles each paired TRBV1-TRBV30 forward primers with a C-beta reverse primer. In TCRdb, the multiplex PCR reads were re-called with MiXCR into one record per CDR3 protein. Of hundreds of thousands of distinct CDR3 sequences listed, around 50% were seen once; the top ten hold over 15%. Sample: peripheral blood. These receptors were obtained from a woman in her twenties or thirties with primary liver carcinoma and hepatitis B virus infection.

The chain links TRBV11-2 to TRBJ2-7, with TRBD1 as a possible D gene (5 bases). Germline V gives CDR1 SGHAT, CDR2 FQNNGV. This CDR3 contains 13 residues. Trimming took off 3 bases at V and 1 base at J, with 7 bases between the two ends. CDR3 DNA sequence: TGTGCCAGCAGCTTCCAGGGATCCTACGAGCAGTACTTC. Its translation: CASSFQGSYEQYF. Combining the CDR3 with reference TRBV11-2 and TRBJ2-7 gives the whole variable domain EAGVAQSPRYKIIEKRQSVAFWCNPISGHATLYWYQQILGQGPKLLIQFQNNGVVDDSQLPKDRFSAERLKGVDSTLKIQPAKLEDSAVYLCASSFQGSYEQYFGPGTRLTVT.

The J gene is TRBJ2-7, the V gene TRBV7-9; D perhaps matches TRBD2 (6 bases). The germline V gene has CDR1 SEHNR and CDR2 FQNEAQ (reference sequence). The germline V and J ends were trimmed by 5 bases and 2 bases, with 19 bases remaining between them. The CDR3 runs 16 residues. The CDR3 nucleotides are TGTGCCAGCAGCGAAGACCCGGGACTTAAGGCCTACGAGCAGTACTTC. Its protein product is CASSEDPGLKAYEQYF. Full variable domain (outside the CDR3, taken from reference TRBV7-9 and TRBJ2-7): DTGVSQNPRHKITKRGQNVTFRCDPISEHNRLYWYRQTLGQGPEFLTYFQNEAQLEKSRLLSDRFSAERPKGSFSTLEIQRTEQGDSAMYLCASSEDPGLKAYEQYFGPGTRLTVT.

A remark on this clonotype: One end of the junction is discordant with germline, which a read error may explain. This sequence joins TRBV12-3 or TRBV12-4 and TRBJ2-7, with D unclear. The CDR3 runs 13 residues. CDR3 protein: CASGLVLPDEQYF. As DNA, the CDR3 is TGTGCCAGCGGTTTAGTGCTCCCGGACGAGCAGTACTTC.

Turning to this clonotype: A single base separates this from a much larger clone, so it may be a read error. This sequence joins TRBV12-3 or TRBV12-4 and TRBJ2-7; D remains ambiguous. The CDR3 is 12 residues long. CDR3 DNA: TGTGTCAGCAGTTTCAGGCGGTACGAGCAGTACTTC. Residues: CVSSFRRYEQYF.

Remarks on this clonotype: At one end the junction does not follow the germline gene, possibly because of a read error. The chain combines TRBV4-3 with TRBJ2-7; D unresolved. CDR3 length equals 13 residues. The germline V gene encodes CDR1 LGHNA and CDR2 YSLEER. The DNA for the CDR3 is TGCGCCAGCAGCCAGGACCAAGGTTACGAGCACTACTTC. Amino acid sequence: CASSQDQGYEHYF.

The J gene is TRBJ2-5, the V gene TRBV6-1, with D maybe TRBD2 (6 bases). The CDR3 is made up of 13 amino acids. Germline CDR1 and CDR2: MNHNS and SASEGT. The CDR3 DNA reads as TGTACCACCAGCCGGTGGAGGGTGGAGACCCAGTACTTC. This translates into CTTSRWRVETQYF.

Comments on this clonotype: A much larger clone differs from this one at a single base, so this may be a read error. This chain connects TRBV12-3 or TRBV12-4 to TRBJ2-6; the match to TRBD1 covers 8 bases. The V and J ends lost 7 bases and 10 bases, in that order; junction bases with no gene match: 3. CDR3 size: 12 residues. The CDR3, as DNA: TGTGCCAGCAACGGACAGGGAAACGTCCTGACTTTC. It yields the protein CASNGQGNVLTF.

Only a few counts were recorded for this clonotype. A much bigger clone sits one base away, suggesting this may be a read error. The genes are TRBV11-2 and TRBJ2-7, with D possibly matching TRBD2 (6 bases). V was pared by 5 bases and J by 5 bases, with 10 bases between. CDR3 size: 12 residues. Germline V gene sequence: CDR1 SGHAT, CDR2 FQNNGV. The CDR3, as DNA: TGTGCCAGCAGCCTTTGGGGGGACGAGCAGTACTTC. The encoded protein is CASSLWGDEQYF. The full variable domain, completed using reference TRBV11-2 and TRBJ2-7, is EAGVAQSPRYKIIEKRQSVAFWCNPISGHATLYWYQQILGQGPKLLIQFQNNGVVDDSQLPKDRFSAERLKGVDSTLKIQPAKLEDSAVYLCASSLWGDEQYFGPGTRLTVT.

This clonotype was observed a few times. This rearrangement joins TRBV29-1 to TRBJ2-7; 12 bases match TRBD2. V lost 4 bases to trimming and J lost 1 base; unmatched junction nucleotides: 14. Germline assignment: CDR1 SQVTM and CDR2 ANQGSEA. CDR3 length equals 18 residues. CDR3 in DNA: TGCAGCGTTGGGGGGGCGCGGAGCGGACTAGCGGGGTCCTACGAGCAGTACTTC. Protein sequence: CSVGGARSGLAGSYEQYF.

For this clonotype: One end of the junction does not line up with germline, which may come from a read error. J is TRBJ2-1 and V is TRBV4-2, with 7 bases that match TRBD2. The CDR3 has 17 residues. The germline CDR1 and CDR2 sequences are LGHNA and YNFKEQ. The CDR3 region is CASSHGKGTSVDNVQFF. The CDR3, as DNA: TGTGCTAGCAGCCACGGCAAAGGAACTAGCGTAGACAATGTGCAGTTCTTC.

This clonotype was seen repeatedly, ten times or more. The chain combines TRBV29-1 with TRBJ2-7; D uncertain. The germline V gene has CDR1 SQVTM and CDR2 ANQGSEA. The CDR3 length is 13 residues. Trimming removed 0 bases at V and 2 bases at J, with 8 bases between. As DNA, the CDR3 is TGCAGCGTTGAAGATGACCGTGCCTACGAGCAGTACTTC. Translated: CSVEDDRAYEQYF.

The chain carries TRBV7-3 and TRBJ2-1; D not certain. Trimming took 3 bases from V and 13 from J, leaving 7 bases between them. Germline lookup yields CDR1 SGHTA and CDR2 FQGTGA. This CDR3 spans 10 amino acids. This chain's CDR3 is CASSLTLQFF. CDR3 coding DNA: TGTGCCAGCAGCTTGACCCTACAGTTCTTC.

The chain recombines TRBV5-1 with TRBJ2-3, with unresolved D. Trimming removed 6 bases from V and 2 bases from J, with 16 bases in between. CDR1 and CDR2 from the germline V gene are SGHRS and YFSETQ. The CDR3 is 15 residues long. CDR3 sequence (DNA): TGCGCCAGCAATTATGGGTCACTAAACACAGATACGCAGTATTTT. As protein: CASNYGSLNTDTQYF.

This clonotype has at least ten counts. J is TRBJ1-5 and V is TRBV6-1; D is perhaps TRBD1 (5 bases). CDR3 size: 15 residues. The V gene lost 2 bases and the J gene lost 3 bases, with 11 bases spanning the gap. CDR1 and CDR2 from the germline V gene are MNHNS and SASEGT. The CDR3: CASSELQGSNQPQHF. The CDR3 DNA reads TGTGCCAGCAGTGAACTCCAGGGTTCCAATCAGCCCCAGCATTTT.

The V gene is TRBV14, the J gene TRBJ2-7; 8 bases agree with TRBD2. Germline loops: CDR1 SGHDN, CDR2 FVKESK. CDR3 length: 15 residues. The J segment lost 7 bases and the V segment lost 11 bases, leaving 19 bases of the junction unmatched. DNA of the CDR3: TGTGCCGGCGGAGAGACCGGGACTAGTGTCTCAGAGCAGTACTTC. It encodes CAGGETGTSVSEQYF. The full variable domain, its missing parts supplied by reference TRBV14 and TRBJ2-7, is EAGVTQFPSHSVIEKGQTVTLRCDPISGHDNLYWYRRVMGKEIKFLLHFVKESKQDESGMPNNRFLAERTGGTYSTLKVQPAELEDSGVYFCAGGETGTSVSEQYFGPGTRLTVT.

On this clonotype: Since a much larger clone is just one base distant, this may be a read error. This sequence joins TRBV12-3 or TRBV12-4 and TRBJ2-3; D gene unclear. This CDR3 region has 12 residues. V lost 6 bases, J lost 6 bases, and 10 bases lay in between. The CDR3 sequence is CASSQSQDTQYF. The CDR3 DNA is TGTGCCAGCAGCCAGAGCCAGGATACGCAGTATTTT.

The chain recombines TRBV7-8 with TRBJ2-1; 7 bases align to TRBD2. This CDR3 is 16 amino acids long. The V and J ends lost 5 bases and 7 bases, in that order; junction bases with no gene match: 14. CDR1 is SGHVS and CDR2 is FQNEAQ in the germline V gene. This chain's CDR3 is CASSRGAGRSGNEQFF. The CDR3 DNA follows: TGTGCCAGCAGCCGAGGGGCCGGGAGGAGTGGGAATGAGCAGTTCTTC.

As regards this clonotype: Possible read error: a much larger clone is one base away. The chain couples TRBV12-3 or TRBV12-4 to TRBJ2-7; the match to TRBD2 covers 8 bases. The CDR3 consists of 15 residues. The CDR3 DNA is TGTGCCAGCAGTTCCCAAGCGGGAGTCGCCTACGAGCAGCACTTC. Residues: CASSSQAGVAYEQHF.

The chain carries TRBV7-9 and TRBJ2-3; no clear D gene. This CDR3 is 16 amino acids long. The germline V gene has CDR1 SEHNR and CDR2 FQNEAQ (reference sequence). Between the trimmed V and J ends, which lost 1 base and 2 bases, there was a span of 13 bases. The DNA for the CDR3 is TGTGCCAGCAGCTTAGGGGTAGCCCCAGACACAGATACGCAGTATTTT. Protein product: CASSLGVAPDTDTQYF. Variable domain in full (rest from reference TRBV7-9 and TRBJ2-3): DTGVSQNPRHKITKRGQNVTFRCDPISEHNRLYWYRQTLGQGPEFLTYFQNEAQLEKSRLLSDRFSAERPKGSFSTLEIQRTEQGDSAMYLCASSLGVAPDTDTQYFGPGTRLTVL.

The V and J genes are TRBV6-2 or TRBV6-3 and TRBJ1-1; no firm D call. The CDR3 runs to 13 residues. V was clipped by 6 bases and J by 6 bases, with 14 bases between them. CDR1 and CDR2 (germline): MNHEY, SVGEGT. In DNA form, the CDR3 reads TGTGCCAGCAGCACCTCCCTATCTTCTGAAGCTTTCTTT. It translates to CASSTSLSSEAFF.

This clonotype was counted between two and nine times. The V and J genes are TRBV5-4 and TRBJ2-7; D remains ambiguous. Germline-derived CDR1 and CDR2 are SGHNT and YYREEE (reference sequence). This CDR3 spans 14 amino acids. V gave up 4 bases and J gave up 3 bases, with 14 bases separating them. The CDR3 is CASSPADFFYEQYF. The CDR3 DNA follows: TGTGCCAGCAGCCCGGCGGATTTCTTCTACGAGCAGTACTTC.

This clonotype has at least ten counts. The rearrangement uses TRBV4-3 and TRBJ2-7, with D possibly matching TRBD1 (6 bases). The CDR3 has 16 amino acids. V was clipped by 1 base and J by 2 bases, with 15 bases between them. Germline V gives CDR1 LGHNA, CDR2 YSLEER. The CDR3 is CASSQGNRVPTYEQYF. For the CDR3, the DNA is TGCGCCAGCAGCCAAGGAAACAGGGTCCCAACCTACGAGCAGTACTTC.

This clonotype occurred many times. The chain uses TRBV6-5 and TRBJ2-2; 8 bases agree with TRBD1. This CDR3 contains 15 residues. Trimming at V came to 5 bases and at J to 4 bases, leaving 6 bases not matched to a gene. The germline gives CDR1 MNHEY, CDR2 SVGAGI. DNA of the CDR3: TGTGCCAGCAGTCGCAGGGACAGGATCACCGGGGAGCTGTTTTTT. Protein sequence: CASSRRDRITGELFF.

Details on this clonotype: The junction does not match germline at one end; this may be a read error. V and J are TRBV12-3 or TRBV12-4 and TRBJ1-2, with a weak D call TRBD1 (6 bases). The CDR3 is 15 residues long. The CDR3 loop reads CASSSRETGSYSYTF. The CDR3 region has the DNA TGTGCCAGCAGTTCCCGCGAGACAGGCTCCTATAGCTACACCTTC.

Turning to this clonotype: An end of the junction differs from the germline gene, which may be a read error. The rearrangement uses TRBV11-2 and TRBJ2-5, with TRBD2 matching over 7 bases. The CDR3 has 15 amino acids. From germline, CDR1 is SGHAT and CDR2 FQNNGV. CDR3 in amino acids: CASSSDLSGQETQYF. The CDR3 coding sequence is TGTGCAAGCAGCTCAGATCTTAGCGGGCAAGAGACCCAGTACTTC.

V is TRBV11-1 and J is TRBJ2-3; possibly TRBD1 or TRBD2 for D (5 bases each). CDR3 length: 19 residues. V lost 4 bases and J lost 11, with 34 bases in between. Germline CDR1 SGHAT, CDR2 FQDESV (reference sequence). The CDR3 sequence is CASSSGGSSVGTHTDVQYF. The CDR3 DNA sequence: TGTGCCAGCAGCTCTGGGGGAAGCTCTGTTGGAACCCACACGGATGTGCAGTATTTT.

A word on this clonotype: A much more abundant neighbour one base away suggests this may be a read error. The chain recombines TRBV12-3 or TRBV12-4 with TRBJ2-1, with TRBD1 matching over 8 bases. This CDR3 region has 14 residues. CDR3 residues: CASSPWDRNNEQSF. In DNA form, the CDR3 reads TGTGCCAGCAGTCCATGGGACAGGAACAATGAGCAGTCCTTC.